This T cell receptor (beta chain) was identified during a study of T cells in tuberculosis. Study in general: The T cells targeted glucose monomycolate, a mycobacterial lipid, via CD1B.

Study-level points and caveats: GMM-specific TCRs were nearer to active tuberculosis alpha repertoires, suggesting expansion.

The protocol was immunoSEQ multiplex PCR, while the TCRdb copy is restricted to in-frame clones and leaves out a portion. The sample shows about 29,000 clones, 93% of them seen only once. V was clipped by 4 bases and J by 4 bases; unmatched bases: 10. Looked up from germline, CDR1 is SGDLS and CDR2 is YYNGEE. The CDR3 length is 15 residues. A word on this clone: What it binds is unknown.

Specimen: PBMCs. The chain joins TRBV9 to TRBJ1-2; 7 nucleotides line up with TRBD1. This TCR derives from a donor between 10 and 35 years old with latent tuberculosis or without tuberculosis infection. CDR3 protein: CASSPMSWDSYGYTF. The CDR3 nucleotides are TGTGCCAGCAGCCCAATGAGTTGGGACAGCTATGGCTACACCTTC.